Following are 29 T cell receptor beta chains from one sample sequenced in a study of spatial heterogeneity in lung cancer. Time point here: sample taken at primary tumor resection. Findings and limits, study-wide: Tumor mutation counts were tracked by expanded intratumoral alpha and beta TCR counts.

These receptors' antigens are unknown. TCRdb processed the 5' RACE reads anew with MiXCR; each CDR3 protein has one entry. The data show roughly 7,000 distinct CDR3 sequences, roughly 13% seen once. The sample in question was lung tumor tissue, obtained at surgery. These receptors all stem from a female donor with early-stage non-small cell lung cancer.

By share, this clonotype ranks as medium-sized. This beta chain represents an off-target read in a library built for alpha chains; its size is of limited meaning. The chain couples TRBV7-3 to TRBJ2-2, with 11 bases lining up with TRBD2. Per the germline V gene, CDR1 is SGHTA and CDR2 is FQGTGA. This CDR3 region has 16 residues. V was clipped by 3 bases and J by 3 bases; unmatched bases: 3. The CDR3: CASSLWGLADTGELFF. The CDR3 coding sequence is TGTGCCAGCAGCTTGTGGGGACTAGCGGACACCGGGGAGCTGTTTTTT.

This clonotype was detected ten times or more. Within a library made for alpha chains, this beta chain is off target, and its count is uninformative. The chain combines TRBV20-1 with TRBJ2-7; D not certain. This CDR3 has 14 residues. V gave up 4 bases and J gave up 1 base, with 14 bases separating them. CDR1 is DFQATT and CDR2 is SNEGSKA in the germline V gene (reference sequence). The DNA for the CDR3 is TGCAGTGCTACTGAGACCCGCTCTTCCTACGAGCAGTACTTC. Translating it yields CSATETRSSYEQYF.

This clonotype was counted ten times or more. This beta chain appears as a stray read in a library generated for alpha chains; its size is not informative. The chain couples TRBV7-9 to TRBJ2-5, with D hard to call. Germline CDR1 and CDR2: SEHNR and FQNEAQ (reference sequence). V gave up 3 bases and J gave up 7 bases, with 9 bases separating them. This CDR3 comprises 12 residues. The CDR3 reads CASSLVDRTQYF. CDR3 DNA sequence: TGTGCCAGCAGCTTGGTAGATCGGACCCAGTACTTC.

By share of the sample, this clonotype is medium-sized. Since the library was made to target alpha chains, this beta chain is a stray read and its abundance is not meaningful. J is TRBJ1-5 and V is TRBV12-3 or TRBV12-4; D gene uncertain. The CDR3 is 18 residues long. V lost 6 bases and J lost 2, with 23 bases in between. CDR3 in amino acids: CASSTARGRRDGNQPQHF. CDR3 in DNA: TGTGCCAGCAGCACCGCCCGAGGCAGGCGGGATGGCAATCAGCCCCAGCATTTT.

By share, this clonotype ranks as medium-sized. This beta chain slipped into a library made for alpha chains as a stray read, so its size is not meaningful. V usage is TRBV2 and J usage is TRBJ1-1, with 7 bases lining up with TRBD1. There are 14 residues in the CDR3. Germline trimming cut 4 bases from V and 7 bases from J; bases unmatched to any gene: 9. Germline CDR1 is SNHLY and CDR2 is FYNNEI. Here the CDR3 reads CASSVFGGQVEAFF. CDR3 sequence (DNA): TGTGCCAGCAGTGTTTTTGGAGGACAGGTTGAAGCTTTCTTT.

This clonotype was counted ten times or more. Found in a library prepared for alpha chains, this beta chain is an off-target read, and its abundance has little meaning. The V call is TRBV20-1, the J call TRBJ2-1; D perhaps matches TRBD1 (6 bases). The CDR3 sequence is 13 residues long. Germline V CDR1 and CDR2: DFQATT, SNEGSKA (reference sequence). Trimming took off 6 bases at V and 13 bases at J, with 22 bases between the two ends. Here the CDR3 DNA reads TGCAGTGCCGTGGGGCAGGGGACCCCCTCCCAGTTCTTC. Amino acids: CSAVGQGTPSQFF.

Sample share makes this clonotype medium-sized. This beta chain came through as a stray read in a library set up for alpha chains, and its size says little. This chain links TRBV7-9 with TRBJ2-2; D gene ambiguous. Germline V gene sequence: CDR1 SEHNR, CDR2 FQNEAQ (reference sequence). The V end lost 4 bases, the J end lost 3 bases, and 3 bases lay between the germline ends. The CDR3 runs to 12 residues. CDR3 sequence: CASSSHTGELFF. CDR3 sequence (DNA): TGTGCCAGCAGCTCCCACACCGGGGAGCTGTTTTTT.

In its sample, this clonotype was seen a few times. Because the library targeted alpha chains, this beta chain is an off-target read whose size means little. The V call is TRBV12-3 or TRBV12-4, the J call TRBJ1-4, with D unresolved. Trimming stripped 3 bases from V and 2 bases from J, with 1 base between. CDR3 length equals 12 residues. The CDR3, as DNA: TGTGCCAGCAGTTTTACTAATGAAAAACTGTTTTTT. This sequence encodes CASSFTNEKLFF.

This clonotype was observed many times. The library was prepared for alpha chains; this beta chain is a stray read, so its frequency means little. The rearrangement joins TRBV5-6 to TRBJ2-7, with 9 bases identical to TRBD2. The CDR3 is 15 residues long. The V gene's germline CDR1 is SGHDT and CDR2 YYEEEE. V was pared by 0 bases and J by 2 bases, with 3 bases of the junction left unmatched. CDR3 residues: CASSLGLAGPYEQYF. CDR3 coding DNA: TGTGCCAGCAGCTTGGGGCTAGCGGGGCCCTACGAGCAGTACTTC.

Many counts were recorded for this clonotype. For a library built for alpha chains, this beta chain is a stray read; little rests on its size. The V call is TRBV28, the J call TRBJ2-5, with 10 bases fitting TRBD2. The germline V gene encodes CDR1 MDHEN and CDR2 SYDVKM. The trim removed 4 bases at V and 3 bases at J, leaving 11 bases unmatched. CDR3 length: 17 amino acids. CDR3 sequence (DNA): TGTGCCAGCAGTTCCTATGGTGGAAGCGGGGGGGAAGAGACCCAGTACTTC. It specifies CASSSYGGSGGEETQYF.

This clonotype was observed at least ten times. Since the library was made to target alpha chains, this beta chain is a stray read and its abundance is not meaningful. The rearrangement joins TRBV7-8 to TRBJ2-1; no clear D gene. There are 13 residues in the CDR3. In germline, CDR1 is SGHVS, CDR2 FQNEAQ. V lost 1 base and J 4 bases, leaving 5 bases between the germline ends. The CDR3 loop is CASSLGRYNEQFF. CDR3 bases: TGTGCCAGCAGCTTAGGCCGTTACAATGAGCAGTTCTTC.

This clonotype qualifies as medium-sized. In a library made to pick up alpha chains, this beta chain is a stray read with a size that means little. J is TRBJ2-4 and V is TRBV11-1, with D possibly TRBD1 on 6 matching bases. This CDR3 contains 13 residues. V lost 3 bases and J 3 bases, leaving 6 bases between the germline ends. Germline-derived CDR1 and CDR2 are SGHAT and FQDESV (reference sequence). CDR3 amino acids: CASSFRGKNIQYF. CDR3 coding DNA: TGTGCCAGCAGCTTCAGGGGCAAAAACATTCAGTACTTC.

This clonotype was counted at least ten times. For a library built for alpha chains, this beta chain is a stray read; little rests on its size. The chain has TRBV28 and TRBJ2-2; D gene uncertain. From germline, CDR1 is MDHEN and CDR2 SYDVKM. CDR3 length equals 11 residues. V was trimmed by 3 bases and J by 7 bases, leaving 3 bases between them. CDR3 loop: CASSFGGELFF. For the CDR3, the DNA is TGTGCCAGCAGTTTTGGCGGGGAGCTGTTTTTT.

Regarding this clonotype: As an off-target read in a library built for alpha chains, this beta chain has a frequency of little significance. This chain uses TRBV5-1 with TRBJ2-3; D is uncertain. Per germline, CDR1 SGHRS and CDR2 YFSETQ. The CDR3 has 13 amino acids. V dropped 1 base and J dropped 3 bases, with 6 bases sitting between them. DNA for the CDR3: TGCGCCAGCAGCTTGCGTCCGACAGATACGCAGTATTTT. Its protein is CASSLRPTDTQYF. Complete variable domain (other parts from reference TRBV5-1 and TRBJ2-3): KAGVTQTPRYLIKTRGQQVTLSCSPISGHRSVSWYQQTPGQGLQFLFEYFSETQRNKGNFPGRFSGRQFSNSRSEMNVSTLELGDSALYLCASSLRPTDTQYFGPGTRLTVL.

This clonotype was observed at least ten times. In a library made to pick up alpha chains, this beta chain is a stray read with a size that means little. V and J are TRBV3-1 and TRBJ2-1, with TRBD2 matching 9 bases. The CDR3 length is 15 residues. The germline V gene has CDR1 LGHDT and CDR2 YNNKEL (reference sequence). With 6 bases clipped from V and 5 bases from J, the junction kept 8 bases outside the gene matches. In nucleotides, the CDR3 is TGTGCCAGCAGTCGGCGGGGGGGCCTAAACAATGAGCAGTTCTTC. Its translation is CASSRRGGLNNEQFF.

This clonotype is medium-sized (0.01 to 0.1%) within its sample. With the library built for alpha chains, this beta chain is off target and its frequency is not meaningful. The chain combines TRBV5-1 with TRBJ1-1; D is unclear. CDR3 size: 14 residues. Trimming took 0 bases from V and 1 from J, leaving 7 bases between them. CDR1 is SGHRS and CDR2 is YFSETQ in the germline V gene. CDR3 protein: CASSLGPGNTEAFF. Here the CDR3 DNA reads TGCGCCAGCAGCTTGGGTCCTGGGAACACTGAAGCTTTCTTT.

By proportion, this clonotype is medium-sized. With the library built for alpha chains, this beta chain is off target and its frequency is not meaningful. V usage is TRBV3-1 and J usage is TRBJ2-1; D unclear. Trimming took off 2 bases at V and 7 bases at J, with 12 bases between the two ends. The CDR3 extends over 14 amino acids. The germline gives CDR1 LGHDT, CDR2 YNNKEL (reference sequence). The CDR3 nucleotides are TGTGCCAGCAGCCAACTACCGTACGGGAATGAGCAGTTCTTC. It codes for CASSQLPYGNEQFF.

This clonotype counts as medium-sized. This beta chain was picked up by a library intended for alpha chains and is off target, so its count carries little meaning. The chain joins TRBV6-5 to TRBJ2-2; 9 bases match TRBD2. V was pared by 6 bases and J by 5 bases, with 1 base of the junction left unmatched. The germline V gene encodes CDR1 MNHEY and CDR2 SVGAGI. This CDR3 spans 13 amino acids. The CDR3 reads CASRLAGTGELFF. The CDR3 DNA is TGTGCCAGCAGGCTAGCGGGGACCGGGGAGCTGTTTTTT.

This clonotype appeared a few times. Because this beta chain is a stray read in a library intended to capture alpha chains, its abundance should not be given much weight. J is TRBJ2-5 and V is TRBV7-9; possible D gene TRBD1, 6 bases. The CDR3 totals 15 residues. Germline CDR1 is SEHNR and CDR2 is FQNEAQ (reference sequence). V lost 4 bases to trimming and J lost 5 bases, with 17 bases between them. CDR3 region: CASSSRLRGPETQYF. For the CDR3, the DNA is TGTGCCAGCAGCTCGAGACTCAGGGGCCCGGAGACCCAGTACTTC.

This clonotype has a count of ten or more. This beta chain represents an off-target read in a library built for alpha chains; its size is of limited meaning. This sequence joins TRBV20-1 and TRBJ2-1; the D gene is possibly TRBD2 (6 bases). The CDR3 is 14 residues long. The germline V and J ends were trimmed by 3 bases and 10 bases, with 19 bases remaining between them. Germline lookup yields CDR1 DFQATT and CDR2 SNEGSKA (reference sequence). The CDR3 DNA sequence: TGCAGTGCTAGGGTCCGGCTGAGGGCGGGGGAGCAGTTCTTC. Translating it yields CSARVRLRAGEQFF.

This clonotype was counted many times. This beta chain is off target for a library built for alpha chains, so its abundance means little. The genes are TRBV20-1 and TRBJ1-5; D remains ambiguous. V dropped 3 bases and J dropped 0 bases, with 12 bases sitting between them. This CDR3 is built from 15 residues. The germline V gene encodes CDR1 DFQATT and CDR2 SNEGSKA (reference sequence). CDR3: CSASIGPYSNQPQHF. The CDR3 nucleotides read TGCAGTGCTAGTATAGGACCTTATAGCAATCAGCCCCAGCATTTT.

This clonotype is termed medium-sized. Because this beta chain is a stray read in a library intended to capture alpha chains, its abundance should not be given much weight. The chain employs TRBV20-1 and TRBJ2-3; 9 bases fit TRBD2. J was trimmed by 2 bases and V by 6 bases; bases with no gene match: 12. The CDR3 is 16 amino acids. Germline loops: CDR1 DFQATT, CDR2 SNEGSKA (reference sequence). The CDR3 protein is CSAASPLAGYTDTQYF. CDR3 bases: TGCAGTGCCGCTTCCCCCCTAGCGGGGTACACAGATACGCAGTATTTT.

This clonotype was observed at least ten times. A library made for alpha chains picked up this beta chain off target, so its size means little. J is TRBJ2-5 and V is TRBV7-8; tentative D call: TRBD2 (6 bases). Germline V lookup: CDR1 SGHVS, CDR2 FQNEAQ. The CDR3 is 13 amino acids. Trimming removed 3 bases from V and 9 bases from J, with 14 bases in between. In DNA, the CDR3 is TGTGCCAGCAGCTTGGGACTGACAGCCGCCCAGTACTTC. As protein: CASSLGLTAAQYF.

This clonotype counts as medium-sized. As an off-target read in a library built for alpha chains, this beta chain has a frequency of little significance. The gene calls are TRBV6-1 and TRBJ2-3; possible D gene TRBD1, 6 bases. Trimming cost V 1 base and J 1 base, with 15 bases left between them. CDR3 size: 17 residues. Germline V gene sequence: CDR1 MNHNS, CDR2 SASEGT. In DNA form, the CDR3 reads TGTGCCAGCAGTGAAGGGTTAGGGGGACGGGGCACAGATACGCAGTATTTT. Amino acid sequence: CASSEGLGGRGTDTQYF.

This clonotype is judged medium-sized. For a library built for alpha chains, this beta chain is a stray read; little rests on its size. The rearrangement uses TRBV27 and TRBJ1-3; the D is unclear. CDR1 and CDR2 from the germline V gene are MNHEY and SMNVEV (reference sequence). This CDR3 is built from 15 residues. Trimming left V 5 bases short and J 4 bases short, with 15 bases between. The CDR3 loop reads CASSPLGLIGNTIYF. The CDR3 DNA reads as TGTGCCAGCAGTCCCCTGGGCCTCATAGGAAACACCATATATTTT.

This clonotype was counted ten times or more. Because this beta chain is a stray read in a library intended to capture alpha chains, its abundance should not be given much weight. This chain joins TRBV2 and TRBJ2-3, with a tentative D call TRBD2 (5 bases). The V gene lost 7 bases and the J gene lost 2 bases, with 16 bases spanning the gap. This CDR3 spans 15 amino acids. Germline values: CDR1 SNHLY, CDR2 FYNNEI. The CDR3 DNA reads as TGTGCCAGCAATGCCCTGGCGGGTCCCACAGATACGCAGTATTTT. It specifies CASNALAGPTDTQYF.

This clonotype was observed many times. Since the library was made to target alpha chains, this beta chain is a stray read and its abundance is not meaningful. For the CDR3, the DNA is TGTGCCAGCAGCTTAATCCCCCCCGCTGCTATCTACGAGCAGTACTTC. Encoded protein: CASSLIPPAAIYEQYF. The rearrangement uses TRBV7-8 and TRBJ2-7, with unresolved D. CDR3 length: 16 amino acids. V was trimmed by 2 bases and J by 3 bases, leaving 17 bases between them. In germline, CDR1 is SGHVS, CDR2 FQNEAQ.

This clonotype occurred many times. This beta chain is off target for a library built for alpha chains, so its abundance means little. This rearrangement joins TRBV4-1 to TRBJ1-1; 8 bases fit TRBD1. Germline CDR1 MGHRA, CDR2 YSYEKL. V lost 2 bases to trimming and J lost 4 bases; unmatched junction nucleotides: 6. The CDR3 contains 15 residues. The CDR3 is CASSQPDRGGTEAFF. DNA for the CDR3: TGCGCCAGCAGCCAACCCGACAGGGGTGGCACTGAAGCTTTCTTT.

Ten or more counts support this clonotype. This beta chain lies outside the target of a library built for alpha chains; its clone size means little. In DNA, the CDR3 is TGTGCCAGCAGTTTTGGGCATGGCAATCAGCCCCAGCATTTT. This gives the protein CASSFGHGNQPQHF. The V gene is TRBV12-3 or TRBV12-4, the J gene TRBJ1-5, with D unclear. V dropped 3 bases and J dropped 2 bases, with 8 bases sitting between them. The length of the CDR3 is 14 residues.